This T cell receptor (beta chain) is drawn from a study of response to subunit inactivated influenza vaccine. Study observations and caveats: Researchers suggested that each seasonal influenza vaccination recruits few new T cells.

The CDR3 is 11 amino acids. V was pared by 8 bases and J by 9 bases, with 11 bases between. Germline V gives CDR1 MDHEN, CDR2 SYDVKM. Each CDR3 protein gets one entry after TCRdb re-called the RT-PCR reads with MiXCR. The sample contains fewer than 800,000 distinct CDR3 sequences, around a sixth of which appear only once. The sample holds one count of this clonotype. Its specificity is unknown. The gene calls are TRBV28 and TRBJ2-1; D unresolved. Source: PBMCs from blood, taken about 12 days after vaccination. This TCR came from a man in his fifties or sixties who received an inactivated influenza vaccine. CDR3 region: CASGVRLEQFF. The CDR3 DNA follows: TGTGCCAGCGGTGTGAGACTTGAGCAGTTCTTC.